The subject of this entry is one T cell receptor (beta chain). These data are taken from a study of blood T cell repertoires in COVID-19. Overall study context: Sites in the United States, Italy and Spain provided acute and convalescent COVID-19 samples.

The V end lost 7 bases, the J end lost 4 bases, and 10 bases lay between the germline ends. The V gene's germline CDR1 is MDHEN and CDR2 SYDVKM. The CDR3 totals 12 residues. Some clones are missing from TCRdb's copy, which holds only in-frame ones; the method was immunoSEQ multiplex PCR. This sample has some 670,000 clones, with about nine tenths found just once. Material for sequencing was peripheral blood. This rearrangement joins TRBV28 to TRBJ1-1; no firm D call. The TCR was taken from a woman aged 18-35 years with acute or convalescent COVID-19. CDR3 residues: CASKDEGTEAFF. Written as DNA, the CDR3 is TGTGCCAGCAAGGACGAGGGCACTGAAGCTTTCTTT.